This TCR beta chain was documented in a study of PD-L1 blockade in urothelial cancer. Study details: Blood gave a median approximately 140,000 T cells. Study conclusions and caveats: Expansion of tumor-associated blood clones at 3 weeks was greater in durable-benefit patients.

As to time point: pretreatment peripheral blood. This clone was observed a single time. Antigen specificity is unknown. Sequencing was performed with immunoSEQ multiplex PCR; in TCRdb, only in-frame clones are kept and a portion is missing. Among tens of thousands of clones, around four fifths were seen once, and the ten largest hold about 1.6%. This CDR3 has 18 residues. V lost 4 bases and J lost 0; bases outside the gene matches: 5. Germline CDR1 SEHNR, CDR2 FQNEAQ (reference sequence). Specimen: PBMCs, collected around atezolizumab (anti-PD-L1) treatment. The sequence came from a man aged 70 or older with urothelial cancer. V gene TRBV7-9 combines with J gene TRBJ2-6; 11 bases are a match to TRBD1. The CDR3 coding sequence is TGTGCCAGCAGCTCAACCGGGACAGGGGGCTCTGGGGCCAACGTCCTGACTTTC. Amino acid sequence: CASSSTGTGGSGANVLTF.